This record covers a single T cell receptor (beta chain). The CDR3 sequence is 14 residues long. CDR1 is SGHVS, CDR2 FNYEAQ, per germline. The V segment lost 5 bases and the J segment 4 bases; nucleotides outside the gene matches: 4. The data originate from a study of blood T cell repertoires in COVID-19. TCRdb's copy holds only in-frame clones and misses some; the assay was immunoSEQ multiplex PCR. The sample includes approximately 46,000 clones, less than 90% of them seen just once. The chain couples TRBV7-6 to TRBJ2-7; 11 nucleotides match TRBD1. The sample comprised peripheral blood. This receptor was identified in a human donor in a cohort sampled during active COVID-19. CDR3 nucleotides: TGTGCCAGCAGCCCCGGACAGGGGGCTTACGAGCAGTACTTC. Protein: CASSPGQGAYEQYF.